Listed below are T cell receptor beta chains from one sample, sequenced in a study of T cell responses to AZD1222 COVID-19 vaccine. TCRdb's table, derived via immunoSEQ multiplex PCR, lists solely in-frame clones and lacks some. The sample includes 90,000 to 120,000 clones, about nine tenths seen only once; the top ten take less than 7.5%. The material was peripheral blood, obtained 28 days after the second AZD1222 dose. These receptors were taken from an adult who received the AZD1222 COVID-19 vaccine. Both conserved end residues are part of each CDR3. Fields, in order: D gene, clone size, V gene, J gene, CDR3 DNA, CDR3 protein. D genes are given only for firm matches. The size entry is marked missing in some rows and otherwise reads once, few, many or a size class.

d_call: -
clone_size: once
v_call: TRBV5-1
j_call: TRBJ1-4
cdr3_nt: TGCGCCAGCAGCTTTCAGGCGGGTAGCGAAAAACTGTTTTTT
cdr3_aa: CASSFQAGSEKLFF

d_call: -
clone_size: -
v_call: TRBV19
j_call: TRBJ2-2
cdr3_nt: TGTGCCAGTGGTCGGGGGGCGGGGAACACCGGGGAGCTGTTTTTT
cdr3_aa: CASGRGAGNTGELFF

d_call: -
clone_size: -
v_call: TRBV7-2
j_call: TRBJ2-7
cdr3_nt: TGTGCCAGCAGCCTGGTCTACGGGCCGTGGGGGGAGCAGTACTTC
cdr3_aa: CASSLVYGPWGEQYF

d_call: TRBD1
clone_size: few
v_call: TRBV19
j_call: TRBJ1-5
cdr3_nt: TGTGCCAGTAAACCCGGGACAGGGAATCAGCCCCAGCATTTT
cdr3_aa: CASKPGTGNQPQHF

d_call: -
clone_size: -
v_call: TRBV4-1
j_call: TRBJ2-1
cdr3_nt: TGCGCCAGCAGCCAAGAACCGGGGACGGCGTACAATGAGCAGTTCTTC
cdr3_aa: CASSQEPGTAYNEQFF

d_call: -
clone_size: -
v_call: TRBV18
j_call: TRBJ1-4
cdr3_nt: TGTGCCAGCTCAAAGACCCTAGGGGGGGCCAATGAAAAACTGTTTTTT
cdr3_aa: CASSKTLGGANEKLFF

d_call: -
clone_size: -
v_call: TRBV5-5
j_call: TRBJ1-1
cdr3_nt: TGTGCCAGCAGCTCTTGGACAGCCAAGAACACTGAAGCTTTCTTT
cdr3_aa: CASSSWTAKNTEAFF

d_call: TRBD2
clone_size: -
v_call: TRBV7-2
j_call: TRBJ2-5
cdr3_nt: TGTGCCAGCAGCGGAGCGGGAGGGGGTCGGGGGACCCAGTACTTC
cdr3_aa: CASSGAGGGRGTQYF

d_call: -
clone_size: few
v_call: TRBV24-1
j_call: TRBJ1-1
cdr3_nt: TGTGCCACCAGTGATTTACCTACGAACACTGAAGCTTTCTTT
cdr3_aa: CATSDLPTNTEAFF

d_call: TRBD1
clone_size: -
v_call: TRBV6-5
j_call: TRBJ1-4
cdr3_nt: TGTGCCAGCAGTCAGGGGGCGAAGACGAATGAAAAACTGTTTTTT
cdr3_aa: CASSQGAKTNEKLFF

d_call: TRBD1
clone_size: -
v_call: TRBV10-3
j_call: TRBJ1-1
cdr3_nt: TGTGCCATCAGTGACTACAGGGGCCGTACTGAAGCTTTCTTT
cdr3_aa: CAISDYRGRTEAFF

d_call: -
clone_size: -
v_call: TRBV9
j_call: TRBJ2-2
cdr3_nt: TGTGCCAGCAGCGGGGGACCGCAAGGCGGGGAGCTGTTTTTT
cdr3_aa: CASSGGPQGGELFF

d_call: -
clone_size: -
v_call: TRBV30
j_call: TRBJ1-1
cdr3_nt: TGTGCCTGGAGTGATGGGCGGGCAGCTTTCTTT
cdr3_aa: CAWSDGRAAFF

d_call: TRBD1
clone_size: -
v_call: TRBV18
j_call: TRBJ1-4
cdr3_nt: TGTGCCAGCTCACTACAGGGGGCATACGAAAAACTGTTTTTT
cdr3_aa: CASSLQGAYEKLFF

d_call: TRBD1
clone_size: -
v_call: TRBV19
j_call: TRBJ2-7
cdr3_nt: TGTGCCAGCGGAGGCGGGGGACAGGGTCAGTCTACCAGCTACGAGCAGTACTTC
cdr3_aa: CASGGGGQGQSTSYEQYF

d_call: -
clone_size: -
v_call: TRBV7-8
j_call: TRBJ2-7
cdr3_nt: TGTGCCAGCAGCTTCCTGGGCGCCTACGAGCAGTACTTC
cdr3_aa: CASSFLGAYEQYF

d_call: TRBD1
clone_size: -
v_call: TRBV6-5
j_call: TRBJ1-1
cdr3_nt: TGTGCCAGCGGGGGGACAGGGATTGAAGCTTTCTTT
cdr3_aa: CASGGTGIEAFF

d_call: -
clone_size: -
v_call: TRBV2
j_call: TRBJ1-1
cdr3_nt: TGTGCCACCCGAATGCGGCATGGTGAAGCTTTCTTT
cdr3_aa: CATRMRHGEAFF

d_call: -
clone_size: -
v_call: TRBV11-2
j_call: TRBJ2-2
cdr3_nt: TGTGCCAGCCGTACCCCGGGGTCCGGGGAGCTGTTTTTT
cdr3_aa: CASRTPGSGELFF

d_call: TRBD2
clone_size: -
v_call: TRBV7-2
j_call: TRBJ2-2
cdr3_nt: TGTGCCAGCAGCCCCCCCGGGGGGGCCACCGGGGAGCTGTTTTTT
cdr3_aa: CASSPPGGATGELFF

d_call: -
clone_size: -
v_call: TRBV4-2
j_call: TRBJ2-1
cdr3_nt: TGTGCCAGCAGACGAGGGGATTTGGACAATGAGCAGTTCTTC
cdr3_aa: CASRRGDLDNEQFF

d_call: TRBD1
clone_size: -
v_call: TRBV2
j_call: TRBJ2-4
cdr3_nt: TGTGCCGTCCGGGACAGGACAAACATTCAGTACTTC
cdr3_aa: CAVRDRTNIQYF

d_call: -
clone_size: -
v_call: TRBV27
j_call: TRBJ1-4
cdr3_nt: TGTGCCAGCAGTGGTCAAGGTATGCTGGATGAAAAACTGTTTTTT
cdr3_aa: CASSGQGMLDEKLFF

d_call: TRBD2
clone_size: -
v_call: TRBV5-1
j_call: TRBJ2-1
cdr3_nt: TGCGCCAGCAGCAGACGACTAGCGGGGGACTTTGACAATGAGCAGTTCTTC
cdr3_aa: CASSRRLAGDFDNEQFF

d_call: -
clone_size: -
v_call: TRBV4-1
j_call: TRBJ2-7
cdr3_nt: TGCGCCAGCAGCCAGCCCCCCCGGGACAAGACCTACGAGCAGTACTTC
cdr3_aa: CASSQPPRDKTYEQYF

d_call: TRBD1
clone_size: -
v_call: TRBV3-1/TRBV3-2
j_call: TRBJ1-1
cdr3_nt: TGTGCCAGCAGCGCACGAGGGGGCCCGAACACTGAAGCTTTCTTT
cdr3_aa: CASSARGGPNTEAFF

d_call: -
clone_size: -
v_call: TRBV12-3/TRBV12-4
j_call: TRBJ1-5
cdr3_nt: TGTGCCAGCAGTTTAAGCAGGGTACGGTCCCAGCATTTT
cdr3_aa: CASSLSRVRSQHF

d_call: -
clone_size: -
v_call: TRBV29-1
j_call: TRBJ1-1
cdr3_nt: TGCAGCGTCGAGGACGGGGGGAACACTGAAGCTTTCTTT
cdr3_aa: CSVEDGGNTEAFF

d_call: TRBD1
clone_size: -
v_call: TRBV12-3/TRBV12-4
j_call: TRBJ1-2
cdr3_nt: TGTGCCAGCAGTTTTGAGGGGGCGAATGGCTACACCTTC
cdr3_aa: CASSFEGANGYTF

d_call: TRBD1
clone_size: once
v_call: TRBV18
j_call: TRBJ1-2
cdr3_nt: TGTGCCAGCTCTCACGACAGGGGGTTTACGTATGGCTACACCTTC
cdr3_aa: CASSHDRGFTYGYTF

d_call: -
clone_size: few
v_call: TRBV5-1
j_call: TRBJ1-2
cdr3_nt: TGCGCCAGCAGCTTGGAGGCAGCAAAGTATGGCTACACCTTC
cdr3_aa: CASSLEAAKYGYTF

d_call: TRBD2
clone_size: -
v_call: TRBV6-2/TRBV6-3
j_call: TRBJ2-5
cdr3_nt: TGTGCCAGCAGTTACGGCGAGACTAGCGGGAGGGGAGAGACCCAGTACTTC
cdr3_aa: CASSYGETSGRGETQYF

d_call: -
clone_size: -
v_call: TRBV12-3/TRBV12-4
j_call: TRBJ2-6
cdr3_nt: TGTGCCAGCAGTTACTCTGGGGCCAACGTCCTGACTTTC
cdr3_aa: CASSYSGANVLTF

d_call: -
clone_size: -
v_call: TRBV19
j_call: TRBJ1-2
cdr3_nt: TGTGCCAGTACTCCGACAGCCTATGGCTACACCTTC
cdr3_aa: CASTPTAYGYTF

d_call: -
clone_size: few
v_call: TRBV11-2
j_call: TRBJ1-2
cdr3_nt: TGTGCCAGCAGCTTAGATCTAACGGGGGGCATAGGGGATGGCTACACCTTC
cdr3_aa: CASSLDLTGGIGDGYTF

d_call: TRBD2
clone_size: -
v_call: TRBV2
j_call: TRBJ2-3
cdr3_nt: TGTGCCAGCAGAGCCGGGACTAGCGGGGGGTCCGCCTCTTCAGATACGCAGTATTTT
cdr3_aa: CASRAGTSGGSASSDTQYF

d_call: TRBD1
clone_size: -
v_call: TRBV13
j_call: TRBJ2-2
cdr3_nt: TGTGCCAGCAGTGGGACAGGGTGGAACACCGGGGAGCTGTTTTTT
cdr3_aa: CASSGTGWNTGELFF

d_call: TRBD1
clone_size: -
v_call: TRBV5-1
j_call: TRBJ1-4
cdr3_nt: TGCGCCAGCAGCGAGATGACAGGGATGGAAAAACTGTTTTTT
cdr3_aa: CASSEMTGMEKLFF

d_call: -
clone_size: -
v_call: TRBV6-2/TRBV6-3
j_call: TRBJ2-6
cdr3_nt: TGTGCCAGCAGTCAAGGGGGCTCTGGGGCCAACGTCCTGACTTTC
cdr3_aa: CASSQGGSGANVLTF

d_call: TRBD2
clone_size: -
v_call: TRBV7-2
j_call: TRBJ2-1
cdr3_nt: TGTGCCAGCAGCCGTATAGCGGGAGGGGGCTCCTACAATGAGCAGTTCTTC
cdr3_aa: CASSRIAGGGSYNEQFF

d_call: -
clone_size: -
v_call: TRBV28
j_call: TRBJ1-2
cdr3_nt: TGTGCCAGCAGTCCCCCCCGGGACCACCCAAGGGTTGGCGGCTACACCTTC
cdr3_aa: CASSPPRDHPRVGGYTF

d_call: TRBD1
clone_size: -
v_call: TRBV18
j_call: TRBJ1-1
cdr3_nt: TGTGCCAGCTCACCACAAAGGCCGGGACAGGGGGACACTGAAGCTTTCTTT
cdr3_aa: CASSPQRPGQGDTEAFF

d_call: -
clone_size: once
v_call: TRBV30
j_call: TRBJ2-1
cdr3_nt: TGTGCCTGGAGTGCGTCTTACAATGAGCAGTTCTTC
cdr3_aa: CAWSASYNEQFF

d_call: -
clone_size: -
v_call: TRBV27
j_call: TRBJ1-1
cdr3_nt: TGTGCCAGCCTACTAAGTCCGAACACTGAAGCTTTCTTT
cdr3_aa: CASLLSPNTEAFF

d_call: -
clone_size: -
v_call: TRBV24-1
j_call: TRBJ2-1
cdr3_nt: TGTGCCACCAGCGCCGGCTTTGATAGCGTCTTGGGTGAGCAGTTCTTC
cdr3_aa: CATSAGFDSVLGEQFF

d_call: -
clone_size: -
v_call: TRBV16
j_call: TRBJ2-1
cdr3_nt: TGTGCCAGCAGCCAATGGGGCAATGAGCAGTTCTTC
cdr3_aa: CASSQWGNEQFF

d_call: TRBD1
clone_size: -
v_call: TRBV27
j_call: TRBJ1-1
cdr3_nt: TGTGCCACCGGCCTTAATTACGGGACAGGGAAGCCTGAAGCTTTCTTT
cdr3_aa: CATGLNYGTGKPEAFF